The TCR beta chain described here comes from a study of vaccination effects on CD4 cells after COVID-19. The wider study: Expansion with viral peptide pools was applied to antigen-specific CD4+ T cells by the ViraFEST assay prior to sequencing.

The data were produced by immunoSEQ multiplex PCR, yet TCRdb's version contains in-frame clones alone and is incomplete. The sample lists tens of thousands of clones; about 74% were seen once. Note on this clone: As yet, its antigen is unknown.

This CDR3 is 17 amino acids long. In germline, CDR1 is MGHRA, CDR2 YSYEKL. With 2 bases clipped from V and 1 base from J, the junction kept 7 bases outside the gene matches. Researchers isolated CD4+ T cells once around 11 days of culture had elapsed. The vaccine recipients had no prior SARS-CoV-2 infection, with negative nucleocapsid antibodies. V gene TRBV4-1 combines with J gene TRBJ2-3, with TRBD2 identical over 9 bases. The sequences come from CD4+ T cells from PBMCs cultured without peptide, collected before COVID-19 vaccination. The TCR sequence derives from a human donor who received a COVID-19 vaccine. DNA of the CDR3: TGCGCCAGCAGCCAACCACTCGCGGGGGGGGGCACAGATACGCAGTATTTT. Translation gives CASSQPLAGGGTDTQYF.